Listed below are T cell receptor beta chains from one sample, sequenced in a study of T cell repertoires in cytomegalovirus infection. One entry per CDR3 protein, called by TCRdb with MiXCR from the reads. The data contain 350,000 to 450,000 distinct CDR3 sequences, over 15% of them singletons. The sequenced sample was PBMCs. Every receptor here comes from a human donor in good health (CMV status not recorded). Some clones in this sample may be carry-over from other donors' samples. CDR3s include the opening cysteine and the closing phenylalanine or tryptophan. A D gene is named only where the DNA matches it firmly. Size is omitted from some rows. Given values are once, few, many or a class for expanded clones.

>TRBJ2-2|TRBD1|.|TRBV6-6
CASRTGAANTGELFF
TGTGCCAGCAGAACAGGGGCCGCGAACACCGGGGAGCTGTTTTTT
>TRBJ1-2|.|many|TRBV14
CASSQGRGPRGYTF
TGTGCCAGCAGCCAAGGTCGAGGACCGCGGGGCTACACCTTC
>TRBJ1-5|.|few|TRBV6-1
CASSEGSAHQPQHF
TGTGCCAGCAGTGAAGGATCGGCCCATCAGCCCCAGCATTTT
>TRBJ2-3|.|few|TRBV19
CASSRVGEVTDTQYF
TGTGCCAGTAGTCGTGTCGGCGAAGTCACAGATACGCAGTATTTT
>TRBJ2-1|TRBD2|.|TRBV2
CSSAGTSYNEQFF
TGTTCCTCTGCAGGGACTAGCTACAATGAGCAGTTCTTC
>TRBJ1-5|.|many|TRBV7-8
CASSLAGGSNQPQHF
TGTGCCAGCAGCTTAGCGGGAGGGAGCAATCAGCCCCAGCATTTT
>TRBJ2-3|.|many|TRBV4-3
CASSQYRGTSTDTQYF
TGCGCCAGCAGCCAATACAGAGGGACTAGCACAGATACGCAGTATTTT
>TRBJ2-6|.|many|TRBV6-2/TRBV6-3
CASSIRISANSGANVLTF
TGTGCCAGCAGTATCCGTATTAGTGCCAACTCTGGGGCCAACGTCCTGACTTTC
>TRBJ2-2|TRBD1|many|TRBV7-9
CASSQQGVGELFF
TGTGCCAGCAGCCAGCAGGGGGTCGGGGAGCTGTTTTTT
>TRBJ1-1|.|.|TRBV2
CASSERSNLNTEAFF
TGTGCCAGCAGTGAAAGGTCGAACCTGAACACTGAAGCTTTCTTT
>TRBJ1-2|TRBD1|.|TRBV2
CASSPIAWTGGYTF
TGTGCCAGCAGTCCAATAGCCTGGACAGGCGGCTACACCTTC
>TRBJ2-1|TRBD2|many|TRBV11-2
CASTSGLAPLNEQFF
TGTGCCAGCACCTCGGGACTAGCCCCCCTCAATGAGCAGTTCTTC
>TRBJ2-1|.|.|TRBV5-1
CASSSGTGSNEQFF
TGCGCCAGCAGCTCCGGGACTGGATCTAATGAGCAGTTCTTC
>TRBJ2-7|TRBD2|few|TRBV11-2
CASSLRLAGGPMSSYEQYF
TGTGCCAGCAGCTTAAGACTAGCGGGAGGCCCCATGAGCTCCTACGAGCAGTACTTC
>TRBJ2-1|.|.|TRBV10-3
CAISWGVNEQFF
TGTGCCATCAGTTGGGGTGTGAATGAGCAGTTCTTC
>TRBJ1-1|.|.|TRBV12-3/TRBV12-4
CASSLATGLGTEAFF
TGTGCCAGCAGTTTAGCAACAGGGCTTGGGACTGAAGCTTTCTTT
>TRBJ1-5|.|.|TRBV12-3/TRBV12-4
CASSKKKALNQPQHF
TGTGCCAGCAGTAAGAAGAAGGCCCTCAATCAGCCCCAGCATTTT
>TRBJ2-4|TRBD2|many|TRBV7-2
CASSFRGGGGAKNIQYF
TGTGCCAGCAGCTTCCGCGGGGGGGGAGGGGCCAAAAACATTCAGTACTTC
>TRBJ2-1|.|.|TRBV19
CASSARDWGLFF
TGTGCCAGTTCTGCCCGGGACTGGGGTCTGTTCTTC
>TRBJ1-2|TRBD1|many|TRBV6-1
CASSSGQLYGYTF
TGTGCCAGCAGTTCGGGACAGCTCTATGGCTACACCTTC
>TRBJ2-7|.|many|TRBV6-1
CASSETLASYEQYF
TGTGCCAGCAGTGAAACCCTAGCCTCCTACGAGCAGTACTTC
>TRBJ2-7|TRBD1|few|TRBV7-2
CASSLLSLDRGKYEQYF
TGTGCCAGCAGCTTATTAAGTTTGGACAGGGGGAAATACGAGCAGTACTTC
>TRBJ2-2|.|.|TRBV19
CASNTGWRAGELFF
TGTGCCAGTAACACAGGGTGGAGAGCCGGGGAGCTGTTTTTT
>TRBJ1-4|TRBD1|many|TRBV11-2
CASSVTGATNEKLFF
TGTGCCAGCAGCGTGACAGGGGCAACTAATGAAAAACTGTTTTTT
>TRBJ2-6|.|few|TRBV10-3
CAIVGDSGANVLTF
TGTGCCATCGTCGGCGACTCTGGGGCCAACGTCCTGACTTTC
>TRBJ1-5|.|few|TRBV12-3/TRBV12-4
CASSQWGTRNQPQHF
TGTGCCAGCAGCCAGTGGGGGACGCGCAATCAGCCCCAGCATTTT
>TRBJ2-1|TRBD2|.|TRBV9
CASSVQRELYNEQFF
TGTGCCAGCAGCGTCCAGCGGGAGCTGTACAATGAGCAGTTCTTC
>TRBJ2-5|.|once|TRBV7-3
CASSLRDGTQYF
TGTGCCAGCAGCTTAAGGGATGGGACCCAGTACTTC
>TRBJ2-1|TRBD2|.|TRBV20-1
CSARDRRTSGRSSYNEQFF
TGCAGTGCTAGAGATCGTAGGACTAGCGGGCGCTCCTCCTACAATGAGCAGTTCTTC
>TRBJ1-1|.|few|TRBV15
CATSRDRGQLEAFF
TGTGCCACCAGCAGGGATAGAGGACAGCTTGAAGCTTTCTTT
>TRBJ1-4|.|many|TRBV7-8
CASSLAGRGGKLFF
TGTGCCAGCAGCTTAGCAGGCAGAGGTGGAAAACTGTTTTTT
>TRBJ2-1|TRBD2|.|TRBV11-2
CASSPNSGTLYNEQFF
TGTGCCAGCAGCCCAAATAGCGGGACCCTTTACAATGAGCAGTTCTTC
>TRBJ2-7|.|many|TRBV7-8
CASSSPKGRWPYEQYF
TGTGCCAGCAGCTCACCGAAGGGACGTTGGCCCTACGAGCAGTACTTC
>TRBJ1-1|.|.|TRBV12-3/TRBV12-4
CASSNRDIGEAFF
TGTGCCAGCAGCAACAGGGATATCGGAGAAGCTTTCTTT